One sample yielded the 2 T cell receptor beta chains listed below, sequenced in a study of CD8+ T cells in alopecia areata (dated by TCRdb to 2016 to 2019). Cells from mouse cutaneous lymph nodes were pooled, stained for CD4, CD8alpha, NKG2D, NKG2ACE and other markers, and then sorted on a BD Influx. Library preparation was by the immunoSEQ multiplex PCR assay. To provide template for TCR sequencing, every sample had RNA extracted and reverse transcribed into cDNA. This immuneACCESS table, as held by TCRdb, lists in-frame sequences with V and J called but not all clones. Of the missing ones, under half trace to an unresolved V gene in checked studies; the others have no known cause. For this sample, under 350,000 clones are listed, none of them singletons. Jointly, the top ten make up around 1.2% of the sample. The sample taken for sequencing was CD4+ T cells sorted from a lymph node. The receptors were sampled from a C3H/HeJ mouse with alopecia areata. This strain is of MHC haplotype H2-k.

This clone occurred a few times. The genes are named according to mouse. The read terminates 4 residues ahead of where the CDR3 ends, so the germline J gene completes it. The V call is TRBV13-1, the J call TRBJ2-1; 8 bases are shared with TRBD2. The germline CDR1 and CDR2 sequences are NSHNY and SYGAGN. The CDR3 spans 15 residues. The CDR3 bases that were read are TGTGCCAGCAGTGATTTCTGGGGGGCGCGGGCT. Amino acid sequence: CASSDFWGARA. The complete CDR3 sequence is CASSDFWGARAEQFF.

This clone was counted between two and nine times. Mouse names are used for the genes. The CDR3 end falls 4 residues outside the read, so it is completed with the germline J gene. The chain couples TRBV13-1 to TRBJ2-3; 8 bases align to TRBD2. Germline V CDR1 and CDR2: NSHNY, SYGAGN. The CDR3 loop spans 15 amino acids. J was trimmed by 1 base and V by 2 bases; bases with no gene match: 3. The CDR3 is CASSELGAGAETLYF. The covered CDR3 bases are TGTGCCAGCAGTGAACTGGGGGCCGGTGCAGAA.